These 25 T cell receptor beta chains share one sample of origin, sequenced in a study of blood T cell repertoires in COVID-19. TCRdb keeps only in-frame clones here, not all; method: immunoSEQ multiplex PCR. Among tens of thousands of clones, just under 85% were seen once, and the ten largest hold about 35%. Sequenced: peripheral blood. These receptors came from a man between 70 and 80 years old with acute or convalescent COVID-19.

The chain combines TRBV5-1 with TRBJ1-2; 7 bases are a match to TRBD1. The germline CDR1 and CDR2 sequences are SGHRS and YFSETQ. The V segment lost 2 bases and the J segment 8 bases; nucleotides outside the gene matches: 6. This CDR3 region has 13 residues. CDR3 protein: CASSLTGEGGYTF. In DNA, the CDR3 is TGCGCCAGCAGCTTAACAGGGGAAGGAGGCTACACCTTC.

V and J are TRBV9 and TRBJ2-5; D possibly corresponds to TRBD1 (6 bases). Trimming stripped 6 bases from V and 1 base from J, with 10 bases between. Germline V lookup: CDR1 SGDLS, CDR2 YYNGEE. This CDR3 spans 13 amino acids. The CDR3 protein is CASKPTGQETQYF. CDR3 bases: TGTGCCAGCAAACCGACAGGCCAAGAGACCCAGTACTTC.

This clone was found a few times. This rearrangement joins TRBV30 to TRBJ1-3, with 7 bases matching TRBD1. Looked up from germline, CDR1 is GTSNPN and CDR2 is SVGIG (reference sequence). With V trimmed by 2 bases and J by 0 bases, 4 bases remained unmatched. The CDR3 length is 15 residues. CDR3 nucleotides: TGTGCCTGGAGTCGGGACAGCGGCTCTGGAAACACCATATATTTT. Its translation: CAWSRDSGSGNTIYF.

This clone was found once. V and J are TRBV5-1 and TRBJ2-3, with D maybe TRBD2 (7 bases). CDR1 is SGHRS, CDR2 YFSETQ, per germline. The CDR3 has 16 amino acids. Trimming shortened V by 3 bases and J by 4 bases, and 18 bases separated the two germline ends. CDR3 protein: CASSSKGGAGADTQYF. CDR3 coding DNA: TGCGCCAGCAGCTCGAAAGGGGGGGCTGGCGCAGATACGCAGTATTTT.

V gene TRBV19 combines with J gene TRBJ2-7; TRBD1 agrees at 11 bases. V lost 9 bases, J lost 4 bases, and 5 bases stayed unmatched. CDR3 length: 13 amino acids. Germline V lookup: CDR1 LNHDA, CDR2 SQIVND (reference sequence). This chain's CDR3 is CASTGTGGYEQYF. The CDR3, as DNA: TGTGCCAGCACCGGGACAGGGGGATACGAGCAGTACTTC.

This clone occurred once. As DNA, the CDR3 is TGTGCCAGCAGCGCAGGGGGCTCTCAGCCCCAGCATTTT. It codes for CASSAGGSQPQHF. J is TRBJ1-5 and V is TRBV6-2 or TRBV6-3, with 8 bases matching TRBD1. J was trimmed by 6 bases and V by 6 bases; bases with no gene match: 4. Per germline, CDR1 MNHEY and CDR2 SVGEGT. The CDR3 has 13 amino acids.

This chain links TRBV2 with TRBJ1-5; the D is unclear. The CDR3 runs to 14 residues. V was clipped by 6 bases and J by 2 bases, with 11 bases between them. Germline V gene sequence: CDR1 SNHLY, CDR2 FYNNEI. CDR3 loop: CASSFSSGNQPQHF. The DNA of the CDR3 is TGTGCCAGCAGCTTCAGTAGCGGCAATCAGCCCCAGCATTTT.

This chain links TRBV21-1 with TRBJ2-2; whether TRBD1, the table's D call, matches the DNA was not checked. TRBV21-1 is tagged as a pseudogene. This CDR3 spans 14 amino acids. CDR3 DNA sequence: TGTGCCAGCACCCTGGGCCCTCCCACCGGGGAGCTGTTTTTT. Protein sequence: CASTLGPPTGELFF.

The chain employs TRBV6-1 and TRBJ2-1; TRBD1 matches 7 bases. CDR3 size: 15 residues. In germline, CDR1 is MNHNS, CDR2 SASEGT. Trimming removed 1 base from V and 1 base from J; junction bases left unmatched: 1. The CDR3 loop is CASSEVTGSYNEQFF. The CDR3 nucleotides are TGTGCCAGCAGTGAAGTGACAGGGTCCTACAATGAGCAGTTCTTC.

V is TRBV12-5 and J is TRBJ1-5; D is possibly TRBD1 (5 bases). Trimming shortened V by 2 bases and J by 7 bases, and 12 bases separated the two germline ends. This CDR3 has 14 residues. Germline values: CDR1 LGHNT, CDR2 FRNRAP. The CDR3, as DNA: TGTGCTAGTGGTTTGTGGGGCCGTCGGCAGCCCCAGCATTTT. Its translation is CASGLWGRRQPQHF.

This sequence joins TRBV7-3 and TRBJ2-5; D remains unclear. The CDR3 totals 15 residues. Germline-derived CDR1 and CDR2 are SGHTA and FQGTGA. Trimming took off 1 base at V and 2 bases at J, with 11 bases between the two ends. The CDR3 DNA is TGTGCCAGCAGCTTAAATCCGGGTCGGCAAGAGACCCAGTACTTC. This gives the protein CASSLNPGRQETQYF.

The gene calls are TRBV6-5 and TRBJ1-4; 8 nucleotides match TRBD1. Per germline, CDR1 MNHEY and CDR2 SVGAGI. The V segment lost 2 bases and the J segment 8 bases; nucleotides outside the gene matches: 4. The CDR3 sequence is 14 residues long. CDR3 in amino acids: CASSYQGANEKLFF. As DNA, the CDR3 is TGTGCCAGCAGTTACCAGGGGGCGAACGAAAAACTGTTTTTT.

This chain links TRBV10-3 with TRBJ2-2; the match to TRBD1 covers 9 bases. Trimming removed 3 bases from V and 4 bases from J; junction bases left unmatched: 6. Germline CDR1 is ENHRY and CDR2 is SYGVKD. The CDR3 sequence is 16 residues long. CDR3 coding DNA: TGTGCCATCAGTGACAACAGGGGGCGAGGCACCGGGGAGCTGTTTTTT. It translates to CAISDNRGRGTGELFF.

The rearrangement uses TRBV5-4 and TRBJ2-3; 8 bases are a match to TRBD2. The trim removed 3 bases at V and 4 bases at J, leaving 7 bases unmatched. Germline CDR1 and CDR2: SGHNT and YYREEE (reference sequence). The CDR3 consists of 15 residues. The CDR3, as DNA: TGTGCCAGCAGCTCAGCGGGGGATTTATCAGATACGCAGTATTTT. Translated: CASSSAGDLSDTQYF.

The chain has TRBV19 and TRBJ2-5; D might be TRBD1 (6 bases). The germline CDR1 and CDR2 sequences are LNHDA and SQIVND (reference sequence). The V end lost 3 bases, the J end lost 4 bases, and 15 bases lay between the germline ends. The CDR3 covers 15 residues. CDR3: CASSIPGQTGETQYF. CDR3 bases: TGTGCCAGTAGTATCCCTGGACAGACCGGAGAGACCCAGTACTTC.

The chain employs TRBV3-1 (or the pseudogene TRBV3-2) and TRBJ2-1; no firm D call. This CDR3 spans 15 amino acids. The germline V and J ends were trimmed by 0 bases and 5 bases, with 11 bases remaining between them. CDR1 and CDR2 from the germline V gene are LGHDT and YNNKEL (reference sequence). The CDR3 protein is CASSQDGLPNNEQFF. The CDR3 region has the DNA TGTGCCAGCAGCCAAGATGGGCTCCCGAACAATGAGCAGTTCTTC.

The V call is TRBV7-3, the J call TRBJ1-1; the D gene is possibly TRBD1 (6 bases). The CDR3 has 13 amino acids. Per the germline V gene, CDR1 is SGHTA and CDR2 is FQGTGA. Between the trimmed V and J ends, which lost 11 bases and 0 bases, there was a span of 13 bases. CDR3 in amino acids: CACGRTVNTEAFF. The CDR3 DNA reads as TGTGCCTGCGGGAGGACAGTGAACACTGAAGCTTTCTTT.

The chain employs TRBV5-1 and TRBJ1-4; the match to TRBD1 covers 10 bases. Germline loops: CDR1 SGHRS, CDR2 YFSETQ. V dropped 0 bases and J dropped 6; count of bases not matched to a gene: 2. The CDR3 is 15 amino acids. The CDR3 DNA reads TGCGCCAGCAGCTTGGGGGGGACAGGGGATGAAAAACTGTTTTTT. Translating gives CASSLGGTGDEKLFF.

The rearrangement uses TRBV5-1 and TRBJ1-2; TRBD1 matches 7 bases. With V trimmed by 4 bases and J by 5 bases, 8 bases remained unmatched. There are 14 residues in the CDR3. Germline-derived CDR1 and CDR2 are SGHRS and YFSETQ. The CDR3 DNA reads TGCGCCAGCAGCAACGGACAGGTGAAATATGGCTACACCTTC. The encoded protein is CASSNGQVKYGYTF.

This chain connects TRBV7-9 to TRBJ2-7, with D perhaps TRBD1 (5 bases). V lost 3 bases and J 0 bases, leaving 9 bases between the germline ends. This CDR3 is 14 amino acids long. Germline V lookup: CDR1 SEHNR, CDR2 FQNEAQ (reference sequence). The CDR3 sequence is CASSLATVSYEQYF. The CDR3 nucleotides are TGTGCCAGCAGCTTGGCGACAGTCTCCTACGAGCAGTACTTC.

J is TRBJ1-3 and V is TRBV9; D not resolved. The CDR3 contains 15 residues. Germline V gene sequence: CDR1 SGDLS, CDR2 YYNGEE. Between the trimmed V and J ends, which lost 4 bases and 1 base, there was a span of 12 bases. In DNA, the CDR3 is TGTGCCAGCAGCCCAACGGACTCTTCTGGAAACACCATATATTTT. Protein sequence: CASSPTDSSGNTIYF.

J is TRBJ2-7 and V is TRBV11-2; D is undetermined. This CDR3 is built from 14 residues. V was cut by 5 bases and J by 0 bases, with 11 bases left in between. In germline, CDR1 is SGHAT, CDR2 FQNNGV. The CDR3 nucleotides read TGTGCCAGCAGCCGACTGGGTCCCTCCTACGAGCAGTACTTC. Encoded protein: CASSRLGPSYEQYF. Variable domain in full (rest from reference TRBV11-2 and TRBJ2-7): EAGVAQSPRYKIIEKRQSVAFWCNPISGHATLYWYQQILGQGPKLLIQFQNNGVVDDSQLPKDRFSAERLKGVDSTLKIQPAKLEDSAVYLCASSRLGPSYEQYFGPGTRLTVT.

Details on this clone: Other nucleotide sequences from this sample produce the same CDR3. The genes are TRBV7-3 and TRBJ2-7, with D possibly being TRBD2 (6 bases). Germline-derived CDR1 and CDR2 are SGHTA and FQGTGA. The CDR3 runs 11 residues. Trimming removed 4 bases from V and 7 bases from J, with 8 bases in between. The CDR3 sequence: CASSSGGEQYF. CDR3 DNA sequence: TGTGCCAGCAGCTCCGGGGGAGAGCAGTACTTC.

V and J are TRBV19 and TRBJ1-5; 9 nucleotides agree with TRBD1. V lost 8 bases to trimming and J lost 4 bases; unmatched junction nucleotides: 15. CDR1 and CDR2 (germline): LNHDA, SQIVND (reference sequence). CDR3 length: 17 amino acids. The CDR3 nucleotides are TGTGCCAGTCGCACCGACAGGGGGATCTTCGAAAATCAGCCCCAGCATTTT. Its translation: CASRTDRGIFENQPQHF.

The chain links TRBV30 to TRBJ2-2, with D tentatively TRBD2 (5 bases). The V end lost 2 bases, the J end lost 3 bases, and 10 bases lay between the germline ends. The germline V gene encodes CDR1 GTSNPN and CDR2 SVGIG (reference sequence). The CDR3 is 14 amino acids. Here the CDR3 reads CAWSKGGYTGELFF. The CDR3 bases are TGTGCCTGGAGTAAAGGAGGATACACCGGGGAGCTGTTTTTT. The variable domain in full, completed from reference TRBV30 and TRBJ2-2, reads SQTIHQWPATLVQPVGSPLSLECTVEGTSNPNLYWYRQAAGRGLQLLFYSVGIGQISSEVPQNLSASRPQDRQFILSSKKLLLSDSGFYLCAWSKGGYTGELFFGEGSRLTVL.